These 27 T cell receptor beta chains came from one sample sequenced in a study of cytomegalovirus exposure and HLA in healthy donors. PCR involved 60 Vbeta and 13 Jbeta primers. The table came from immunoSEQ multiplex PCR; TCRdb's copy has only in-frame clones and leaves some out. This table holds more than 140,000 clones, 60% to 80% found once. Sequencing input: PBMCs. The receptor set was obtained from a male donor in good health and CMV-seronegative.

The chain has TRBV5-1 and TRBJ1-1; 8 bases match TRBD1. The junction had 6 bases not matched to a gene; V was cut back by 3 bases and J by 5 bases. Germline values: CDR1 SGHRS, CDR2 YFSETQ. The length of the CDR3 is 14 residues. Written as DNA, the CDR3 is TGCGCCAGCAGCTCAAACAGGGGGGGGACTGAAGCTTTCTTT. It specifies CASSSNRGGTEAFF.

The rearrangement joins TRBV5-1 to TRBJ2-6; no definite D call. CDR1 SGHRS and CDR2 YFSETQ come from the germline V gene. Trimming removed 0 bases from V and 0 bases from J, with 10 bases in between. The CDR3 runs 17 residues. The CDR3 DNA reads TGCGCCAGCAGCTTGGAGGTCAGGCCCTCTGGGGCCAACGTCCTGACTTTC. Amino acids: CASSLEVRPSGANVLTF.

The chain is built from TRBV5-1 and TRBJ1-1; D call uncertain. The V end was cut by 2 bases, the J end by 1 base, with 6 bases between. Germline assignment: CDR1 SGHRS and CDR2 YFSETQ. This CDR3 is built from 13 residues. The CDR3 nucleotides are TGCGCCAGCAGCTTTAACGGGAACACTGAAGCTTTCTTT. This sequence encodes CASSFNGNTEAFF.

The V and J genes are TRBV11-1 and TRBJ2-7, with TRBD2 matching over 7 bases. The germline CDR1 and CDR2 sequences are SGHAT and FQDESV (reference sequence). V dropped 1 base and J dropped 2; count of bases not matched to a gene: 8. CDR3 size: 16 residues. This CDR3 is CASSLEGLTTPYEQYF. In nucleotides, the CDR3 is TGTGCCAGCAGCTTAGAGGGACTAACTACCCCCTACGAGCAGTACTTC.

Of note for this clone: Other DNA sequences in the same sample also yield this CDR3. This sequence joins TRBV5-1 and TRBJ2-5, with TRBD2 matching over 13 bases. The V and J ends lost 0 bases and 2 bases, in that order; junction bases with no gene match: 1. Per germline, CDR1 SGHRS and CDR2 YFSETQ. This CDR3 is built from 16 residues. CDR3 bases: TGCGCCAGCAGCTTGGGACTAGCGGGGGGACAAGAGACCCAGTACTTC. As protein: CASSLGLAGGQETQYF. Filled out from reference TRBV5-1 and TRBJ2-5, the complete variable domain reads KAGVTQTPRYLIKTRGQQVTLSCSPISGHRSVSWYQQTPGQGLQFLFEYFSETQRNKGNFPGRFSGRQFSNSRSEMNVSTLELGDSALYLCASSLGLAGGQETQYFGPGTRLLVL.

This chain joins TRBV29-1 and TRBJ1-1; 9 nucleotides align to TRBD1. V lost 4 bases and J lost 8; bases outside the gene matches: 8. The CDR3 runs to 13 residues. Germline CDR1 and CDR2: SQVTM and ANQGSEA. The CDR3 region is CSVGETGGREAFF. CDR3 bases: TGCAGCGTTGGAGAGACAGGGGGAAGGGAAGCTTTCTTT.

The sample holds a few counts of this clone. V usage is TRBV4-1 and J usage is TRBJ2-1, with TRBD2 as a possible D gene (6 bases). V was clipped by 1 base and J by 9 bases, with 10 bases between them. The CDR3 is 13 residues long. From germline, CDR1 is MGHRA and CDR2 YSYEKL. CDR3 loop: CASSQGLGGEQFF. CDR3 bases: TGCGCCAGCAGCCAAGGCCTCGGGGGTGAGCAGTTCTTC.

The J gene is TRBJ2-3, the V gene TRBV7-3, with 14 bases lining up with TRBD2. The CDR3 totals 16 residues. Losses at the gene ends were 1 base for V and 3 bases for J; bases not matched to a gene: 0. Germline V gene sequence: CDR1 SGHTA, CDR2 FQGTGA. The CDR3 region is CASSLRTSGGTDTQYF. DNA for the CDR3: TGTGCCAGCAGCTTAAGGACTAGCGGGGGGACAGATACGCAGTATTTT.

The V and J genes are TRBV19 and TRBJ2-5; D is perhaps TRBD2 (5 bases). TRBJ2-7 explains the end of the DNA better; the J call may be wrong. In germline, CDR1 is LNHDA, CDR2 SQIVND (reference sequence). The CDR3 extends over 15 amino acids. The CDR3 region has the DNA TGTGCCAGTAAGGCTCGGGCAGAGGGATCCTACGAGCAGTACTTC. Protein product: CASKARAEGSYEQYF.

The CDR3 nucleotides read TGTGCCACCAGCAGATCGCGACAGGGGGCTTACTATGGCTACACCTTC. Protein sequence: CATSRSRQGAYYGYTF. This sequence joins TRBV15 and TRBJ1-2; TRBD1 matches at 10 bases. This CDR3 comprises 16 residues. The germline V gene encodes CDR1 LNHNV and CDR2 YYDKDF (reference sequence). V gave up 2 bases and J gave up 3 bases; unmatched junction bases: 6.

This clone was found a few times. This chain connects TRBV5-4 to TRBJ1-1; D is perhaps TRBD1 (5 bases). Trimming removed 0 bases at V and 5 bases at J, with 11 bases between. Looked up from germline, CDR1 is SGHNT and CDR2 is YYREEE (reference sequence). The CDR3 is made up of 14 amino acids. The CDR3 here is CASSLARDRTEAFF. CDR3 sequence (DNA): TGTGCCAGCAGCTTGGCCAGGGATCGGACTGAAGCTTTCTTT. The full variable domain, rest sourced from reference TRBV5-4 and TRBJ1-1, is ETGVTQSPTHLIKTRGQQVTLRCSSQSGHNTVSWYQQALGQGPQFIFQYYREEENGRGNFPPRFSGLQFPNYSSELNVNALELDDSALYLCASSLARDRTEAFFGQGTRLTVV.

This chain uses TRBV18 with TRBJ2-7, with 8 nucleotides matching TRBD2. Germline V lookup: CDR1 KGHSH, CDR2 LQKENI. The CDR3 runs to 15 residues. With V trimmed by 6 bases and J by 2 bases, 9 bases remained unmatched. CDR3 DNA: TGTGCCAGCTCCTCGACGACTAGCGCAACCTACGAGCAGTACTTC. It codes for CASSSTTSATYEQYF.

This clone has a single count. CDR3 region: CASSLAYSGAEGKYF. The CDR3 DNA sequence: TGTGCCAGCAGCTTGGCCTACAGCGGGGCGGAGGGGAAGTACTTC. The rearrangement uses TRBV5-6 and TRBJ2-5; TRBD2 matches at 7 bases. V lost 0 bases and J lost 12; bases outside the gene matches: 14. The CDR3 is 15 residues long. Germline CDR1 and CDR2: SGHDT and YYEEEE.

The chain employs TRBV5-5 and TRBJ1-3, with D unresolved. This CDR3 is 14 amino acids long. CDR1 and CDR2 from the germline V gene are SGHKS and YYEKEE (reference sequence). Trimming cost V 1 base and J 5 bases, with 10 bases left between them. CDR3 bases: TGTGCCAGCAGCTTGACGGCAGGTAGAAACACCATATATTTT. The encoded protein is CASSLTAGRNTIYF.

The rearrangement links TRBV25-1 to TRBJ2-7; 10 bases align to TRBD2. This CDR3 is built from 15 residues. V gave up 6 bases and J gave up 2 bases; unmatched junction bases: 7. CDR1 MGHDK and CDR2 SYGVNS come from the germline V gene. The CDR3 DNA reads as TGTGCCAGCAGGCGCGGGCTAGCGGGAGCCTACGAGCAGTACTTC. This codes for CASRRGLAGAYEQYF.

This clone showed up just a few times. The chain links TRBV18 to TRBJ1-6; 8 bases align to TRBD1. Germline trimming cut 4 bases from V and 5 bases from J; bases unmatched to any gene: 7. The CDR3 covers 16 residues. CDR1 and CDR2 from the germline V gene are KGHSH and LQKENI. The CDR3 protein is CASSQKQGGHNSPLHF. The CDR3, as DNA: TGTGCCAGCTCACAAAAACAGGGGGGTCATAATTCACCCCTCCACTTT.

The chain combines TRBV7-3 with TRBJ2-3; perhaps TRBD2 as D (6 bases). In germline, CDR1 is SGHTA, CDR2 FQGTGA. The CDR3 spans 14 residues. Trimming left V 2 bases short and J 8 bases short, with 14 bases between. The CDR3 loop is CASSLSATGGTQYF. CDR3 in DNA: TGTGCCAGCAGCTTATCGGCTACCGGGGGTACGCAGTATTTT.

The genes are TRBV9 and TRBJ1-4; 10 bases fit TRBD1. From germline, CDR1 is SGDLS and CDR2 YYNGEE. V lost 1 base to trimming and J lost 6 bases; unmatched junction nucleotides: 3. The CDR3 runs 15 residues. The CDR3 region has the DNA TGTGCCAGCAGCGTAAGGGACAGGGGCCATGAAAAACTGTTTTTT. This encodes CASSVRDRGHEKLFF.

The chain combines TRBV18 with TRBJ1-1, with D perhaps matching TRBD1 (5 bases). The CDR3 has 15 amino acids. Germline V gives CDR1 KGHSH, CDR2 LQKENI. The V end was cut by 4 bases, the J end by 1 base, with 13 bases between. This chain's CDR3 is CASSLGRVGNTEAFF. The CDR3 DNA follows: TGTGCCAGCTCACTCGGCAGGGTGGGGAACACTGAAGCTTTCTTT.

This clone has only one observation. V is TRBV30 and J is TRBJ1-2, with TRBD1 matching 9 bases. The ends lost 1 base at V and 5 bases at J; junction bases unmatched: 5. This CDR3 is 14 amino acids long. Germline V gene sequence: CDR1 GTSNPN, CDR2 SVGIG (reference sequence). The CDR3 loop reads CAWSDHRGRYGYTF. CDR3 nucleotide sequence: TGTGCCTGGAGTGATCACAGGGGGCGGTATGGCTACACCTTC.

The V gene is TRBV7-9, the J gene TRBJ2-5; no reliable D call. This CDR3 spans 14 amino acids. Looked up from germline, CDR1 is SEHNR and CDR2 is FQNEAQ (reference sequence). V gave up 1 base and J gave up 3 bases, with 9 bases separating them. CDR3 nucleotides: TGTGCCAGCAGCTTAGTTTTCCGGGAAGAGACCCAGTACTTC. Translation: CASSLVFREETQYF. Using reference TRBV7-9 and TRBJ2-5 for the parts outside the CDR3, the full variable domain is DTGVSQNPRHKITKRGQNVTFRCDPISEHNRLYWYRQTLGQGPEFLTYFQNEAQLEKSRLLSDRFSAERPKGSFSTLEIQRTEQGDSAMYLCASSLVFREETQYFGPGTRLLVL.

J is TRBJ2-1 and V is TRBV10-3; a possible D gene is TRBD1 (5 bases). The CDR3 spans 13 residues. The V end lost 3 bases, the J end lost 5 bases, and 8 bases lay between the germline ends. Germline values: CDR1 ENHRY, CDR2 SYGVKD. The CDR3 here is CAISDNRNNEQFF. In DNA, the CDR3 is TGTGCCATCAGTGACAACAGGAACAATGAGCAGTTCTTC.

This rearrangement joins TRBV2 to TRBJ2-5; 12 positions match TRBD2. J was trimmed by 1 base and V by 2 bases; bases with no gene match: 2. Germline lookup yields CDR1 SNHLY and CDR2 FYNNEI. The CDR3 contains 16 residues. This CDR3 reads CASSELAGGPQETQYF. DNA for the CDR3: TGTGCCAGCAGTGAACTAGCGGGGGGGCCCCAAGAGACCCAGTACTTC.

The chain joins TRBV2 to TRBJ2-5; 16 positions match TRBD2. The closer fit of TRBJ2-7 to the DNA end suggests the J call may be wrong. Per the germline V gene, CDR1 is SNHLY and CDR2 is FYNNEI. The CDR3 is 16 residues long. In nucleotides, the CDR3 is TGTGCCACCTTGGGACTAGCGGGAGGGCTTTCCTACGAGCAGTACTTC. Its translation is CATLGLAGGLSYEQYF.

This chain connects TRBV7-6 to TRBJ1-1; 8 positions match TRBD1. This CDR3 region has 15 residues. Germline V gene data show CDR1 as SGHVS and CDR2 as FNYEAQ. The trim removed 0 bases at V and 0 bases at J, leaving 0 bases unmatched. DNA for the CDR3: TGTGCCAGCAGCTTAGCGGGACAGGTGAACACTGAAGCTTTCTTT. Translation: CASSLAGQVNTEAFF.

This clone was found a few times. The chain uses TRBV6-6 and TRBJ1-5; tentatively, D is TRBD1 (5 bases). The CDR3 is 16 amino acids. The germline V gene encodes CDR1 MNHNY and CDR2 SVGAGI (reference sequence). The V and J ends lost 2 bases and 4 bases respectively, with 15 bases between them. The CDR3: CASSYPWSGGNQPQHF. CDR3 bases: TGTGCCAGCAGTTACCCCTGGTCGGGGGGGAATCAGCCCCAGCATTTT.

In this sample, this clone turned up a few times. In DNA form, the CDR3 reads TGTGCCAGCAGCAAAGGAGGGAGGTCCTACGAGCAGTACTTC. Translated: CASSKGGRSYEQYF. This chain uses TRBV21-1 with TRBJ2-7; the tabulated D call, TRBD2, remains unverified against the DNA. TRBV21-1 counts as a pseudogene. This CDR3 has 14 residues.